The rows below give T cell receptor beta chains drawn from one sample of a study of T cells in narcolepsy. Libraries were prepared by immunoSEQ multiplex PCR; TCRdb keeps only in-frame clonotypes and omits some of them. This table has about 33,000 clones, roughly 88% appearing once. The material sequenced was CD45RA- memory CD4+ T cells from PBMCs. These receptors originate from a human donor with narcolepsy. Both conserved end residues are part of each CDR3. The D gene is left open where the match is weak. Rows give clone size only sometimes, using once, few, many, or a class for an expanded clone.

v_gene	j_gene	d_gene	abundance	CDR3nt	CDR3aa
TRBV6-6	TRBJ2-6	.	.	TGTGCCAGCAGTGGGGGCTTTGGGGCCAACGTCCTGACTTTC	CASSGGFGANVLTF
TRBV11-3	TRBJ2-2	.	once	TGTGCCAGCAGCTTAGTAGAGGGCGGGGAGCTGTTTTTT	CASSLVEGGELFF
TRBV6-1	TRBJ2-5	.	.	TGTGCCAGCAGTTATGGGGGGATTAGGGAGACCCAGTACTTC	CASSYGGIRETQYF
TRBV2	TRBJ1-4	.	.	TGTGCCAGCAGTGAAATAATTCAAGAAAAACTGTTTTTT	CASSEIIQEKLFF
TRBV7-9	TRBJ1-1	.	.	TGTGCCAGCAGCTTCGAACGGTACACTGAAGCTTTCTTT	CASSFERYTEAFF
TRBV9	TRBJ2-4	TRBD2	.	TGTGCCAGCAGCCCCAGCGGGGCCGAAAACATTCAGTACTTC	CASSPSGAENIQYF
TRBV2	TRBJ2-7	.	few	TGTGCCAGCAGTGAAGGGTTGGTAGGAGGGAGTGCTTACGAGCAGTACTTC	CASSEGLVGGSAYEQYF
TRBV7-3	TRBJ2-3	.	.	TGTGCCAGCAGCAAGGGCCTCCATTTCACAGATACGCAGTATTTT	CASSKGLHFTDTQYF
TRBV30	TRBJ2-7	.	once	TGTGCCTGGAGTGTAGTGGGGGGTCCGAGCTACGAGCAGTACTTC	CAWSVVGGPSYEQYF
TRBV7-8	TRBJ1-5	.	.	TGTGCCAGCAGCCCAGTAGGTTCCAATCAGCCCCAGCATTTT	CASSPVGSNQPQHF
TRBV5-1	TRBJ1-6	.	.	TGCGCCAGCAGCTTGGGAGTCGATAATTCACCCCTCCACTTT	CASSLGVDNSPLHF
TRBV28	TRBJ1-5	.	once	TGTGCCAGCAGACCGGGCGACAGCAATCAGCCCCAGCATTTT	CASRPGDSNQPQHF
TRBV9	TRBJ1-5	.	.	TGTGCCAGCAGCGTAGGGGATGGGGGGTTTAAGCCCCAGCATTTT	CASSVGDGGFKPQHF
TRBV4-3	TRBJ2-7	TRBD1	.	TGCGCCAGCAGTCGTGGGACAGGGCCGTCCTACGAGCAGTACTTC	CASSRGTGPSYEQYF
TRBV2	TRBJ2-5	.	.	TGTGCCAGCAGCGCTACTAGTTTTGCAGAGACCCAGTACTTC	CASSATSFAETQYF
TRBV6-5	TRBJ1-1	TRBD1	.	TGTGCCAGCAGTACGGACAGGGGGAGGAATGAAGCTTTCTTT	CASSTDRGRNEAFF
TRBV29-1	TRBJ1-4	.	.	TGCAGCGTAACAGGCGCAACTAATGAAAAACTGTTTTTT	CSVTGATNEKLFF
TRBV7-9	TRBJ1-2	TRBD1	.	TGTGCCAGCAGTCTTACCGGGACAGCGGGCTACACCTTC	CASSLTGTAGYTF
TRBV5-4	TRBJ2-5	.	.	TGTGCCAGCACCCCGGAGCAGTTCCAAGAGACCCAGTACTTC	CASTPEQFQETQYF
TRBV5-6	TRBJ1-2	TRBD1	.	TGTGCCAGCAGCTTGGCGGGACAGAACTATGGCTACACCTTC	CASSLAGQNYGYTF
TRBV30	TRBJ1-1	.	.	TGTGCCTGGAGTACCTCGAACACTGAAGCTTTCTTT	CAWSTSNTEAFF
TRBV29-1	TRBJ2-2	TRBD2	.	TGCAGCGTCGGGACTAGCAGCTACACCGGGGAGCTGTTTTTT	CSVGTSSYTGELFF
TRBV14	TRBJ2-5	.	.	TGTGCCAGCAGCCAAGTCCCAGAGGGGACCCAGTACTTC	CASSQVPEGTQYF
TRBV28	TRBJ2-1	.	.	TGTGCCAGCAGTTTAAGGACTACTTACAATGAGCAGTTCTTC	CASSLRTTYNEQFF
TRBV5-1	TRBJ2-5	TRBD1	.	TGCGCCAGCAGCTTGTGGGGACAGGAAGAGACCCAGTACTTC	CASSLWGQEETQYF
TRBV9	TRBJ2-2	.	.	TGTGCCAGCGGAGATCACACCGGGGAGCTGTTTTTT	CASGDHTGELFF
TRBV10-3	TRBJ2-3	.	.	TGTGCCATCAGTGAGTCTCCCACAGATACGCAGTATTTT	CAISESPTDTQYF
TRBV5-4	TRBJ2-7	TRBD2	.	TGTGCCAGCAGCCCCGGGACTAGCGGGAGGGGTTACGAGCAGTACTTC	CASSPGTSGRGYEQYF
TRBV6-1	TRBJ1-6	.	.	TGTGCCAGCAGATCCGGGGCTAGCTCACCCCTCCACTTT	CASRSGASSPLHF
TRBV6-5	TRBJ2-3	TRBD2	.	TGTGCCAGCAGTTACGCGTTAGCGGGGGGCCCAGATACGCAGTATTTT	CASSYALAGGPDTQYF
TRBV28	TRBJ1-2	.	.	TGTGCCAGCAGTTTCCGAGGTCAATTGGGGGAGCGTGGCTACACCTTC	CASSFRGQLGERGYTF